One T cell receptor (beta chain) is described in this entry. Its recognized antigen is unknown. The sample holds no much larger clone one base away, and base qualities are not on file. Fluorescence-activated cell sorting was used to isolate naive CD4 T cells, defined as CD45RO-negative and CD62L-positive, from PBMCs. From each donor, approximately 51 ml of fresh peripheral blood was taken, and Ficoll density centrifugation was then used to isolate PBMCs. Cell sorting was carried out on a FACSAria III instrument, and a purity above 95% was achieved for all samples. This entry belongs to a study of human versus mouse CDR3 diversity and MHC coevolution (dated by TCRdb to 2016 to 2017). As for the study more broadly: The immunoSEQ assay was reported to detect one in 200,000 T cells and to minimize amplification bias from multiplex PCR. Repertoires of human naive CD4 T cells were used as a reference for TCR selection on multiple MHC II alleles and were compared against human-TCR-locus transgenic mice carrying single MHC II. Valid reads per sample ranged from about 0.6 x 10^7 to 1.8 x 10^7 across mouse and human samples. Three healthy volunteer blood donors were included in the human cohort, with one aged 30 to 40, one aged 40 to 50 and one aged 60 to 70 at collection. Broad study findings and their caveats: Because human T cells were selected on six or seven MHC II alleles, repertoire diversity in humans and mice was not considered directly comparable. The largest TCR beta repertoire, approximately 1.7 million clonotypes, was estimated by iCHAO1 for humans, a finding likely attributable to selection by multiple MHC II molecules. Among all compared groups, most of the three human donors had the lowest clonal inequality scores. On average, humans had more CDR3 deletions and insertions than mice did, pointing to greater exonuclease and TdT activity.

The QIAGEN blood and tissue kit was used to extract genomic DNA from sorted cells, and the DNA was quantified on a NanoDrop 1000. TCR alpha and beta chains were deep sequenced and quantified on the immunoSEQ platform using multiplex PCR of genomic DNA. The source study handled its data this way. IMGT gene and region definitions were used for annotation of the TCR sequences. Out-of-frame rearrangements were taken as a proxy for the preselection repertoire and were compared with in-frame clonotypes. To estimate repertoire size, the study used the iCHAO1 estimator that comes with the immunoSEQ platform. A Gini index, which is based on the Lorenz curve, was applied to in-frame amino acid clonotypes to measure clonal inequality. Shared clonotypes were counted with the intersect function of the R package tcR, and similarity was scored with the Jaccard index. Frequencies of V, J and V-J usage were subjected to principal component analysis with the R prcomp function, without normalization. Drawn from immuneACCESS, this table holds only the in-frame rearrangements with V and J called that TCRdb kept. Clones are partly lost; checked studies trace under half to an unresolved V gene and leave the rest unexplained. That table is the source of V, J and clone size, and D and trimming were worked out from the DNA. The sample yields roughly 80,000 clones; approximately 90% were counted once. The leading ten clones occupy around 0.15% of the sample.

This clonotype was obtained from a person aged 30 to 69 in good health. Sequencing used naive CD4+ T cells from blood. This specimen's cell subset or site label, per the study, means: CD45RO-negative CD62L-positive naive CD4 T cells.

The CDR3 reads as follows: CASRRAGDSGEQYF. Here is the DNA: TGTGCCAGCAGGCGAGCGGGAGACTCTGGCGAGCAGTACTTC. The chain couples TRBV27 to TRBJ2-7; TRBD2 matches 8 bases in the middle. Here V drops 6 bases and J drops 6 bases, and the junction holds 10 bases not matched to any gene. The germline V gene (reference sequence) gives CDR1 as MNHEY and CDR2 as SMNVEV. From the cysteine through the phenylalanine, the CDR3 covers 14 amino acids. The DNA shown is the 42-base CDR3, in frame from base 1.